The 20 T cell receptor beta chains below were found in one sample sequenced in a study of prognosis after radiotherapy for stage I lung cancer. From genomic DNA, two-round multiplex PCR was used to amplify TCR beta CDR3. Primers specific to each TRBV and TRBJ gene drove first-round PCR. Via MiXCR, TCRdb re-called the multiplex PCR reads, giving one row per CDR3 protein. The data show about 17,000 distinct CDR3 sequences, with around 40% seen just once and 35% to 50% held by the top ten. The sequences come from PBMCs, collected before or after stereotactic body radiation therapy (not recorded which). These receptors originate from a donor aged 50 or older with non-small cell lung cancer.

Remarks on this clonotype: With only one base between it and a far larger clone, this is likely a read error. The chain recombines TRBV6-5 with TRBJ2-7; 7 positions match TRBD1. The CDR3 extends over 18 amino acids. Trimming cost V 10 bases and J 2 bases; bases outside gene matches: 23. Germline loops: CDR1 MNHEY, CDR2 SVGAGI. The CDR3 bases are TGTGCCATCAGCGAAAGTGAGGGATCCGGGACAGTCCCCTACGAGCAGTACTTC. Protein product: CAISESEGSGTVPYEQYF.

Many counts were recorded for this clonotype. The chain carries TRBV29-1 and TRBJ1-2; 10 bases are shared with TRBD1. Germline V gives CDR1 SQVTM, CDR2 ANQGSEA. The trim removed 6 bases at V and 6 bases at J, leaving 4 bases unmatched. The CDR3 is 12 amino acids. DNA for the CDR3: TGCAGCGTGGGGGACAGGGGAGATGGCTACACCTTC. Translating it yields CSVGDRGDGYTF.

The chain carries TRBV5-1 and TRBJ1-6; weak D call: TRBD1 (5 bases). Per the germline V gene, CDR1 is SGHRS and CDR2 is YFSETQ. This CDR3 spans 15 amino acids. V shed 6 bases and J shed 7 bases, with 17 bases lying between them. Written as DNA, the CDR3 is TGCGCCAGCACCATGGAAGCGGGGGGGAATTCACCCCTCCACTTT. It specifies CASTMEAGGNSPLHF.

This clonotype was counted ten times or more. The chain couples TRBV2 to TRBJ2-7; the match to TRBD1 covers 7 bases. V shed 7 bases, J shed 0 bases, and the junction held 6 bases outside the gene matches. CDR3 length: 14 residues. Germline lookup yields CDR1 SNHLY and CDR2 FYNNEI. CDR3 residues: CASKSDRVSYEQYF. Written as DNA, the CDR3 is TGTGCCAGCAAATCAGACAGGGTCTCCTACGAGCAGTACTTC.

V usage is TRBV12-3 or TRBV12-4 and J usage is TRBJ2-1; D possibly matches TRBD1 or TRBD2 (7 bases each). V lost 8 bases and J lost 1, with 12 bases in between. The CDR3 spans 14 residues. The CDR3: CASGQGGSYNEQFF. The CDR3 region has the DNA TGTGCCAGCGGGCAGGGGGGGTCCTACAATGAGCAGTTCTTC.

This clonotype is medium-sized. CDR3 region: CASSKQGARTGELFF. The DNA for the CDR3 is TGTGCCAGCAGTAAACAGGGGGCGCGCACCGGGGAGCTGTTTTTT. The chain is built from TRBV28 and TRBJ2-2, with TRBD1 identical over 9 bases. The CDR3 is 15 amino acids. The germline V gene encodes CDR1 MDHEN and CDR2 SYDVKM. Unmatched junction bases numbered 5, after V lost 5 bases and J lost 4 bases.

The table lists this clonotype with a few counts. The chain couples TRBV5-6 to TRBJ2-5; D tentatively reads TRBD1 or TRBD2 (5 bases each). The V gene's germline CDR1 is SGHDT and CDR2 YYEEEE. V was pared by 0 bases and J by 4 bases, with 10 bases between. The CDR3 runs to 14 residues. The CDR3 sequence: CASSLDPGPETQYF. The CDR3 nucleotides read TGTGCCAGCAGCTTGGATCCGGGGCCAGAGACCCAGTACTTC.

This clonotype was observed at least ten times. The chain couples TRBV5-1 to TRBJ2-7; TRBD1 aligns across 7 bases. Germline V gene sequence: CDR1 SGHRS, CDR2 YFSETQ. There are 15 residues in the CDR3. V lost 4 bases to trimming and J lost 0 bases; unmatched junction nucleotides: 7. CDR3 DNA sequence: TGCGCCAGCAGCCCCGGGACAGACAACTCCTACGAGCAGTACTTC. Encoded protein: CASSPGTDNSYEQYF. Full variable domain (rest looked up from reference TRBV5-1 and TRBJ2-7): KAGVTQTPRYLIKTRGQQVTLSCSPISGHRSVSWYQQTPGQGLQFLFEYFSETQRNKGNFPGRFSGRQFSNSRSEMNVSTLELGDSALYLCASSPGTDNSYEQYFGPGTRLTVT.

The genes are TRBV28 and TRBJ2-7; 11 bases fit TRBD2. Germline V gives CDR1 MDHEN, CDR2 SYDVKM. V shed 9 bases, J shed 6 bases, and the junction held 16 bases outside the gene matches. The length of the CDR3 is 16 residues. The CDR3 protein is CARSREYSGRAIEQYF. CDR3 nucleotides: TGTGCCAGAAGCCGAGAATATAGCGGGAGGGCGATCGAGCAGTACTTC.

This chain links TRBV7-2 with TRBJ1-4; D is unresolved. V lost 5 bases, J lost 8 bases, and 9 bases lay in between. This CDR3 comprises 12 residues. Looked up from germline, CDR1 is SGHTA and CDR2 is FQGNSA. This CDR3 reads CASSLGVEKLFF. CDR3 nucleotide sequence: TGTGCCAGCAGCCTCGGGGTGGAAAAACTGTTTTTT.

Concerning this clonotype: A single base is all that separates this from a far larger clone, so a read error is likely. CDR3 sequence reads: CASSSGGVRVVNEQFF. The CDR3 nucleotides are TGTGCCAGCAGTTCCGGGGGCGTGAGGGTCGTCAATGAGCAGTTCTTC. This chain uses TRBV7-9 with TRBJ2-5, with D perhaps given as TRBD1 or TRBD2 (6 bases each). The tail of the sequence fits TRBJ2-1 better, so the J call may be wrong. The CDR3 loop spans 16 amino acids. Germline V gene lookup returns CDR1 SEHNR and CDR2 FQNEAQ (reference sequence).

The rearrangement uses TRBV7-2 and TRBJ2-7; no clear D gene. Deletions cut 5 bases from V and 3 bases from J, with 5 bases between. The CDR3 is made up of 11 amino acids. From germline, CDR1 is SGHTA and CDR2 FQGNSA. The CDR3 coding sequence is TGTGCCAGCAGCCCTTACTACGAGCAGTACTTC. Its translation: CASSPYYEQYF.

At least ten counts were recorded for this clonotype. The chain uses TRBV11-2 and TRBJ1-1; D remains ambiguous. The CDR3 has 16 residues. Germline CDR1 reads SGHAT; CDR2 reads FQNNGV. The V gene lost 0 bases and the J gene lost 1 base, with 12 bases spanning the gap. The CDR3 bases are TGTGCCAGCAGCTTAGAATTCGGACGGAAGAACACTGAAGCTTTCTTT. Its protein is CASSLEFGRKNTEAFF.

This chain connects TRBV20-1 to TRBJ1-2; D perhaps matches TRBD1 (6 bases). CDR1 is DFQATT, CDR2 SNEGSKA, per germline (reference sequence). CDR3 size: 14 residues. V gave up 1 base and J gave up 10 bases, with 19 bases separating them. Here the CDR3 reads CSARGGRTAIDYTF. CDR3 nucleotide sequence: TGCAGTGCTAGAGGGGGGAGGACAGCAATCGACTACACCTTC.

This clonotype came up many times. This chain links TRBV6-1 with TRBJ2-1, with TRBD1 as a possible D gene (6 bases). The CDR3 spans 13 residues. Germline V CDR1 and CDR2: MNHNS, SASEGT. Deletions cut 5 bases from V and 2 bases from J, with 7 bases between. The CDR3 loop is CASSTGPYNEQFF. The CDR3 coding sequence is TGTGCCAGCAGTACAGGGCCCTACAATGAGCAGTTCTTC.

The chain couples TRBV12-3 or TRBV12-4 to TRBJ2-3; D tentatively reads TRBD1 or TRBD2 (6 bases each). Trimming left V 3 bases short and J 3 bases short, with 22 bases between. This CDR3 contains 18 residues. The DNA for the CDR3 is TGTGCCAGCAGTTTGGCCGGGATAGGGGGAGGTGGTACAGATACGCAGTATTTT. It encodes CASSLAGIGGGGTDTQYF.

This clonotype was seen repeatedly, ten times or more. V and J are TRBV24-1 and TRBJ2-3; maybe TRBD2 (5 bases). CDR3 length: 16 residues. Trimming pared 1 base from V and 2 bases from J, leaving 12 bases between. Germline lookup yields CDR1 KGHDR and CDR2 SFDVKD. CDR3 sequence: CATSDFGLRATDTQYF. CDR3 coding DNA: TGTGCCACCAGTGATTTTGGACTCCGGGCCACAGATACGCAGTATTTT.

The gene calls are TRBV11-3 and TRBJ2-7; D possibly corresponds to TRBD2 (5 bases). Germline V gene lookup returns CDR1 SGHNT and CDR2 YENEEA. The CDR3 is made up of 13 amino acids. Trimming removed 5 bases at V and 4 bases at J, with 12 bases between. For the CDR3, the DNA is TGTGCCAGCAGCCTCGGACGGGGTTACGAGCAGTACTTC. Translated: CASSLGRGYEQYF.

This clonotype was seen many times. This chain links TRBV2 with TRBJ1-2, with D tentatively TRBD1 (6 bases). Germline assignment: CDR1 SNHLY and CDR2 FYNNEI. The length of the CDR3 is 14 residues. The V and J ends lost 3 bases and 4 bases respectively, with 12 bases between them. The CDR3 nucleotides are TGTGCCAGCAGTGAGGGGGCGACCCCCTATGGCTACACCTTC. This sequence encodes CASSEGATPYGYTF.

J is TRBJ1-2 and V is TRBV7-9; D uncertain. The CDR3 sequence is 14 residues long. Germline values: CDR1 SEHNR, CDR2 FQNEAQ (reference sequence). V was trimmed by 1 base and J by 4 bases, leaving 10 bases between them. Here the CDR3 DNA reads TGTGCCAGCAGCTTAGGGGCAGTAATCTATGGCTACACCTTC. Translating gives CASSLGAVIYGYTF.